Sequencing of this TCR beta chain was carried out in a study of T cells expressing NK-cell markers. The CDR3 covers 13 residues. TCRdb reanalyzed the 5' RACE reads and collapses them to one entry per CDR3 protein, without DNA. Its listing shows a few hundred thousand distinct CDR3 sequences. The sequence was collected from a man between 18 and 35 years old in good health. The sample taken for sequencing was blood T cells: a sorted CD56 or NKG2C T cell subset, CD4+ or CD8+ T cells, or bulk PBMC T cells (not recorded which). The rearrangement links TRBV12-3 or TRBV12-4 to TRBJ2-1. The chain's CDR3 is CASSSQRYNEQFF.